These 8 T cell receptor beta chains came from one sample sequenced in a study of OX40 agonist ivuxolimab in advanced cancers. Sequencing used immunoSEQ multiplex PCR; TCRdb keeps in-frame clones, though not all of them. This table holds tens of thousands of clones, about 85% found once. Sequencing used CD4+ or CD8+ T cells sorted from blood, obtained in a trial of the OX40 agonist ivuxolimab. The receptor set was obtained from an adult with an advanced solid tumor such as melanoma, head and neck, liver or kidney cancer.

This clone appeared a single time. The CDR3 loop is CASSLAGGPDNEQFF. CDR3 in DNA: TGTGCCAGCAGTCTAGCGGGAGGGCCCGACAATGAGCAGTTCTTC. The rearrangement links TRBV5-4 to TRBJ2-1; 12 nucleotides match TRBD2. The CDR3 covers 15 residues. Germline V lookup: CDR1 SGHNT, CDR2 YYREEE (reference sequence). Trimming removed 5 bases from V and 5 bases from J; junction bases left unmatched: 5.

The V and J genes are TRBV5-6 and TRBJ1-4; maybe TRBD1 (6 bases). The ends were cut back, 4 bases at V and 6 bases at J, with 22 bases in the middle. The CDR3 spans 17 residues. Per germline, CDR1 SGHDT and CDR2 YYEEEE. The CDR3 sequence is CASSPGPPPAGDEKLFF. CDR3 in DNA: TGTGCCAGCAGCCCAGGTCCCCCCCCCGCAGGGGATGAAAAACTGTTTTTT.

V usage is TRBV5-1 and J usage is TRBJ2-1; 7 positions agree with TRBD2. The CDR3 extends over 17 amino acids. Germline values: CDR1 SGHRS, CDR2 YFSETQ. J was trimmed by 5 bases and V by 4 bases; bases with no gene match: 15. The CDR3 protein is CASSRTNWEGLDNEQFF. The CDR3, as DNA: TGCGCCAGCAGCCGCACGAATTGGGAGGGCCTAGACAATGAGCAGTTCTTC.

The V call is TRBV21-1, the J call TRBJ2-5; no DNA check was done on the table's D call, TRBD1. TRBV21-1 constitutes a pseudogene. The CDR3 sequence is 16 residues long. The CDR3 is CASSNSGQGQQETQYF. DNA of the CDR3: TGTGCCAGCAGCAACTCCGGACAGGGGCAACAAGAGACCCAGTACTTC.

This chain connects TRBV9 to TRBJ2-6; possible D gene TRBD1, 5 bases. This CDR3 has 17 residues. Germline V lookup: CDR1 SGDLS, CDR2 YYNGEE. V dropped 3 bases and J dropped 0 bases, with 13 bases sitting between them. This chain's CDR3 is CASSADIHPSGANVLTF. As DNA, the CDR3 is TGTGCCAGCAGCGCGGACATTCATCCCTCTGGGGCCAACGTCCTGACTTTC.

This clone has just one count. This sequence joins TRBV6-5 and TRBJ1-2; maybe TRBD1 (5 bases). This CDR3 is built from 12 residues. The V and J ends lost 8 bases and 8 bases respectively, with 15 bases between them. Germline CDR1 is MNHEY and CDR2 is SVGAGI. The CDR3 is CASYSQGRGYTF. The CDR3 DNA reads TGTGCCAGCTACAGTCAGGGAAGAGGCTACACCTTC.

V and J are TRBV9 and TRBJ2-3, with D possibly TRBD2 on 6 matching bases. CDR3 length: 15 amino acids. V was trimmed by 3 bases and J by 3 bases, leaving 14 bases between them. Germline CDR1 is SGDLS and CDR2 is YYNGEE. The CDR3 DNA reads as TGTGCCAGCAGCGGGAGGGACCTGCCGACAGATACGCAGTATTTT. Translating it yields CASSGRDLPTDTQYF. The full variable domain, completed using reference TRBV9 and TRBJ2-3, is DSGVTQTPKHLITATGQRVTLRCSPRSGDLSVYWYQQSLDQGLQFLIQYYNGEERAKGNILERFSAQQFPDLHSELNLSSLELGDSALYFCASSGRDLPTDTQYFGPGTRLTVL.

This clone was seen more than once but under ten times. The genes are TRBV7-9 and TRBJ1-1; possible D gene TRBD1, 5 bases. With 1 base removed from V and 7 bases from J, the gap between germline ends came to 10 bases. The length of the CDR3 is 13 residues. Germline loops: CDR1 SEHNR, CDR2 FQNEAQ (reference sequence). The CDR3 DNA follows: TGTGCCAGCAGCTTAGTGATGACAGTTGAAGCTTTCTTT. Amino acids: CASSLVMTVEAFF.